These 24 T cell receptor beta chains came from one sample sequenced in a study of T cells expressing NK-cell markers. TCRdb reprocessed the 5' RACE reads, with one entry per CDR3 protein and no DNA. The listing contains 130,000 to 150,000 distinct CDR3 sequences. Material: blood T cells: a sorted CD56 or NKG2C T cell subset, CD4+ or CD8+ T cells, or bulk PBMC T cells (not recorded which). These receptors were collected from a man younger than 35 in good health.

V and J are TRBV18 and TRBJ2-5. The germline V gene has CDR1 KGHSH and CDR2 LQKENI. This CDR3 has 13 residues. The CDR3 loop reads CASSPPFGETQYF. Based on the CDR3 plus reference TRBV18 and TRBJ2-5, the full variable domain is NAGVMQNPRHLVRRRGQEARLRCSPMKGHSHVYWYRQLPEEGLKFMVYLQKENIIDESGMPKERFSAEFPKEGPSILRIQQVVRGDSAAYFCASSPPFGETQYFGPGTRLLVL.

This chain links TRBV12-3 or TRBV12-4 with TRBJ2-2. This CDR3 contains 15 residues. CDR3 protein: CASSSMTTNTGELFF.

The chain joins TRBV7-6 to TRBJ2-7. CDR1 SGHVS and CDR2 FNYEAQ come from the germline V gene. This CDR3 is built from 16 residues. This CDR3 is CASSLALRGRAYEQYF. The full variable domain, its missing parts supplied by reference TRBV7-6 and TRBJ2-7, is GAGVSQSPRYKVTKRGQDVALRCDPISGHVSLYWYRQALGQGPEFLTYFNYEAQQDKSGLPNDRFSAERPEGSISTLTIQRTEQRDSAMYRCASSLALRGRAYEQYFGPGTRLTVT.

The chain recombines TRBV30 with TRBJ1-3; the D call from TCRdb, TRBD1, cannot be confirmed without DNA. The CDR3 is made up of 13 amino acids. Germline V gene data show CDR1 as GTSNPN and CDR2 as SVGIG (reference sequence). Here the CDR3 reads CAGDRDNGNTIYF.

The rearrangement uses TRBV27 and TRBJ1-4; TCRdb gives TRBD1 as the D gene, but with no DNA this cannot be confirmed. CDR3 size: 19 residues. Per the germline V gene, CDR1 is MNHEY and CDR2 is SMNVEV (reference sequence). The CDR3 loop is CASVLWRTQHVSTNEKLFF.

This chain connects TRBV11-2 to TRBJ1-1; without DNA, the TCRdb call of TRBD1 cannot be checked. The CDR3 covers 14 residues. From germline, CDR1 is SGHAT and CDR2 FQNNGV. This chain's CDR3 is CASSPGRRNTEAFF.

This sequence joins TRBV5-1 and TRBJ2-2; TCRdb's assignment of TRBD2 cannot be checked, as there is no DNA. This CDR3 is built from 16 residues. From germline, CDR1 is SGHRS and CDR2 YFSETQ. The CDR3 loop is CASSPVSGSGTGELFF. The full variable domain, with the rest looked up from reference TRBV5-1 and TRBJ2-2, is KAGVTQTPRYLIKTRGQQVTLSCSPISGHRSVSWYQQTPGQGLQFLFEYFSETQRNKGNFPGRFSGRQFSNSRSEMNVSTLELGDSALYLCASSPVSGSGTGELFFGEGSRLTVL.

The J gene is TRBJ2-7, the V gene TRBV20-1; no DNA is available, so the TRBD1 call from TCRdb remains unchecked. The CDR3 totals 14 residues. Germline V gene lookup returns CDR1 DFQATT and CDR2 SNEGSKA (reference sequence). The CDR3 reads CSALILGRPNEQYF.

This rearrangement joins TRBV12-3 or TRBV12-4 to TRBJ1-4; TCRdb gives TRBD1 as the D gene, but with no DNA this cannot be confirmed. The CDR3 spans 14 residues. CDR3 protein: CASSHQGTNEKLFF.

The chain couples TRBV7-2 to TRBJ2-1; absent DNA, TCRdb's TRBD1 call cannot be checked. The CDR3 loop spans 16 amino acids. In germline, CDR1 is SGHTA, CDR2 FQGNSA. The CDR3 is CASSGPGTGATNEQFF.

This chain uses TRBV6-5 with TRBJ2-7; TCRdb lists TRBD1, though no DNA is available to test this call. Germline V CDR1 and CDR2: MNHEY, SVGAGI. The CDR3 spans 11 residues. CDR3 in amino acids: CASKDNYEQYF.

CDR3 region: CATSPRSRPNTEAFF. The chain links TRBV15 to TRBJ1-1; TCRdb's D call of TRBD1 is untestable without DNA. The CDR3 sequence is 15 residues long. Germline V gene sequence: CDR1 LNHNV, CDR2 YYDKDF (reference sequence).

The gene calls are TRBV6-1 and TRBJ2-7; the TRBD1 assignment by TCRdb is unverifiable without DNA. CDR3 size: 16 residues. Germline V gene sequence: CDR1 MNHNS, CDR2 SASEGT. The CDR3 protein is CASTQKGGQNNYEQYF.

This chain uses TRBV4-2 with TRBJ1-4; there is no DNA to check the TCRdb D call of TRBD1. The germline V gene has CDR1 LGHNA and CDR2 YNFKEQ. The CDR3 runs 19 residues. The CDR3 loop is CASSLAGIRRTGRQGKLFF.

This CDR3 is CASSGRTSASTDTQYF. The V gene is TRBV7-2, the J gene TRBJ2-3. Germline CDR1 is SGHTA and CDR2 is FQGNSA. The CDR3 is 16 amino acids.

The V and J genes are TRBV7-8 and TRBJ2-2; TCRdb outputs TRBD1, but without DNA this stays unchecked. The germline V gene encodes CDR1 SGHVS and CDR2 FQNEAQ. This CDR3 is built from 16 residues. This CDR3 is CASRYYLRGSAGELFF. The whole variable domain, remainder taken from reference TRBV7-8 and TRBJ2-2, is GAGVSQSPRYKVAKRGQDVALRCDPISGHVSLFWYQQALGQGPEFLTYFQNEAQLDKSGLPSDRFFAERPEGSVSTLKIQRTQQEDSAVYLCASRYYLRGSAGELFFGEGSRLTVL.

V is TRBV20-1 and J is TRBJ2-2. The CDR3 is 14 amino acids. Germline CDR1 DFQATT, CDR2 SNEGSKA (reference sequence). The CDR3: CSARDLVHTGELFF.

This rearrangement joins TRBV12-3 or TRBV12-4 to TRBJ1-2. The CDR3 sequence is 13 residues long. The CDR3: CASSPRANYGYTF.

This chain connects TRBV12-3 or TRBV12-4 to TRBJ2-6; the TRBD1 assignment by TCRdb is unverifiable without DNA. CDR3 length: 17 residues. This chain's CDR3 is CASSDGQGRAGANVLTF.

The V call is TRBV6-1, the J call TRBJ2-1; TCRdb indicates TRBD1, and absent DNA this call remains unverified. Looked up from germline, CDR1 is MNHNS and CDR2 is SASEGT. This CDR3 is built from 14 residues. This CDR3 is CASRTQGAYNEQFF.

The J gene is TRBJ2-7, the V gene TRBV18; absent DNA, TCRdb's TRBD1 call cannot be checked. The V gene's germline CDR1 is KGHSH and CDR2 LQKENI. CDR3 length equals 17 residues. The CDR3: CASGPSGGAGGLYEQYF.

This rearrangement joins TRBV27 to TRBJ2-1; TCRdb's assignment of TRBD2 cannot be checked, as there is no DNA. CDR1 and CDR2 from the germline V gene are MNHEY and SMNVEV (reference sequence). The CDR3 spans 16 residues. The CDR3 is CASSWTGTSGIAEQFF.

The chain is built from TRBV28 and TRBJ2-1; TCRdb designates TRBD1, a call that cannot be tested without DNA. The CDR3 has 11 residues. The germline CDR1 and CDR2 sequences are MDHEN and SYDVKM. CDR3 protein: CASSRDPFQFF.

The chain links TRBV24-1 to TRBJ2-2. This CDR3 region has 16 residues. Germline CDR1 reads KGHDR; CDR2 reads SFDVKD. The CDR3 loop reads CATSDLGQENTGELFF.